This T cell receptor (beta chain) was sequenced in a study of T cells in Graves' hyperthyroidism and ophthalmopathy. Absence of ophthalmopathy progression within 18 months defined stable Graves' hyperthyroidism. The study excluded patients with uncontrolled infection, other autoimmune disease, pregnancy or lactation. Using RNA transcripts as the source, TCR beta CDR3 regions were amplified. With the HTBI primer set, the TCR CDR3 went through a first round of RT-PCR. TCRdb ran MiXCR on the multiplex PCR reads and lists one entry per CDR3 protein. This repertoire shows approximately 640,000 distinct CDR3 sequences, under 20% found once; its top ten account for about 3.8%. Germline trimming cut 2 bases from V and 7 bases from J; bases unmatched to any gene: 3. CDR1 is SGHRS and CDR2 is YFSETQ in the germline V gene. The CDR3 spans 14 residues.

The receptor was isolated from a woman between 25 and 40 years old with Graves' hyperthyroidism. Sequencing was done on a sample of blood. The rearrangement links TRBV5-1 to TRBJ2-1, with TRBD2 matching 10 bases. The CDR3 DNA follows: TGCGCCAGCAGCTTTACTAGCGGGACTAATGAGCAGTTCTTC. This translates into CASSFTSGTNEQFF.